The rows below give T cell receptor beta chains drawn from one sample of a study of blood T cell repertoires in COVID-19. Using immunoSEQ multiplex PCR, the repertoire was profiled, and TCRdb retains in-frame clones only, with some absent. The sample lists around 700,000 clones, about 87% occurring once. Material for sequencing was peripheral blood. The receptors were sampled from a woman aged 18-35 years with acute or convalescent COVID-19. The CDR3 runs from the conserved cysteine through the conserved F or W. Fields, in order: CDR3 protein, CDR3 DNA, clone size, V gene, D gene, J gene. D genes are given only for firm matches. Clone size is stated in some rows and not others, as once, few, many or a class when expanded.

CASSPLYRGDYNEQFF | TGTGCCAGCAGCCCTCTCTACCGCGGGGACTACAATGAGCAGTTCTTC | . | TRBV3-1/TRBV3-2 | . | TRBJ2-1
CASSQPLAGGPETQYF | TGTGCCAGCAGCCAACCACTAGCGGGGGGGCCAGAGACCCAGTACTTC | . | TRBV4-2 | TRBD2 | TRBJ2-5
CASSLRGGTGIRTEAFF | TGTGCCAGCAGTTTAAGGGGAGGGACAGGGATTAGGACTGAAGCTTTCTTT | . | TRBV27 | TRBD1 | TRBJ1-1
CASTEPYGQGITAFF | TGTGCCAGCACCGAACCGTATGGACAGGGGATAACGGCTTTCTTT | . | TRBV2 | TRBD1 | TRBJ1-1
CSVVGSTHYGYTF | TGCAGCGTTGTAGGGAGTACCCACTATGGCTACACCTTC | . | TRBV29-1 | . | TRBJ1-2
CASSQGTANYGYTF | TGCGCCAGCAGCCAAGGGACAGCGAACTATGGCTACACCTTC | . | TRBV4-3 | . | TRBJ1-2
CASSVGRGWSTEAFF | TGTGCCAGCAGCGTAGGACGGGGTTGGAGCACTGAAGCTTTCTTT | . | TRBV9 | . | TRBJ1-1
CASSSPFVPGQPNEKLFF | TGTGCCAGCAGCTCCCCATTCGTTCCGGGACAGCCTAATGAAAAACTGTTTTTT | . | TRBV5-4 | TRBD1 | TRBJ1-4
CASSPRQGSGNTIYF | TGTGCCAGCAGTCCCCGACAGGGCTCTGGAAACACCATATATTTT | . | TRBV6-5 | TRBD1 | TRBJ1-3
CASGLRARGSGNTIYF | TGTGCTAGTGGTTTGCGAGCCAGGGGCTCTGGAAACACCATATATTTT | . | TRBV12-5 | . | TRBJ1-3
CASSVLAGGPNEQFF | TGTGCCAGCAGCGTACTAGCGGGGGGGCCAAATGAGCAGTTCTTC | . | TRBV9 | TRBD2 | TRBJ2-1
CASRAGTGGNIQYF | TGTGCCAGCAGAGCCGGGACAGGGGGGAACATTCAGTACTTC | . | TRBV6-5 | TRBD1 | TRBJ2-4
CASSYVTEVNYGYTF | TGTGCCAGCAGTTACGTTACAGAAGTAAACTATGGCTACACCTTC | . | TRBV6-5 | . | TRBJ1-2
CASSKERPGNYGYTF | TGTGCCAGCAGCAAAGAACGTCCGGGGAACTATGGCTACACCTTC | . | TRBV21-1 | . | TRBJ1-2
CASSFRTGDHTEAFF | TGTGCCAGCAGCTTTCGGACAGGGGACCACACTGAAGCTTTCTTT | . | TRBV5-4 | TRBD1 | TRBJ1-1
CASCLGQGKTEAFF | TGTGCCAGTTGCCTTGGACAGGGAAAAACTGAAGCTTTCTTT | . | TRBV18 | TRBD1 | TRBJ1-1
CASSEPRGELFF | TGTGCCAGCAGTGAACCGAGAGGGGAGCTGTTTTTT | . | TRBV6-1 | . | TRBJ2-2
CASSFNRGSTGELFF | TGTGCCAGCAGTTTTAACAGGGGTTCCACCGGGGAGCTGTTTTTT | few | TRBV27 | TRBD1 | TRBJ2-2
CASSIQGSNEKLFF | TGTGCCAGTAGTATCCAGGGTTCTAATGAAAAACTGTTTTTT | . | TRBV19 | . | TRBJ1-4
CASSPGIRGSPLHF | TGTGCCAGCAGCCCCGGGATTAGAGGTTCACCCCTCCACTTT | . | TRBV6-5 | . | TRBJ1-6
CAWSLGQGINEKLFF | TGTGCCTGGAGCCTAGGACAGGGGATTAATGAAAAACTGTTTTTT | . | TRBV30 | TRBD1 | TRBJ1-4
CASSISGIYNEQFF | TGTGCCAGCAGTATTTCCGGGATCTACAATGAGCAGTTCTTC | . | TRBV7-9 | . | TRBJ2-1
CASSQKPGTVNSPLHF | TGCGCCAGCAGCCAGAAACCCGGGACAGTTAATTCACCCCTCCACTTT | . | TRBV4-3 | TRBD1 | TRBJ1-6
CASSLVLGGLYGYTF | TGTGCCAGCAGCTTAGTTCTCGGGGGATTGTATGGCTACACCTTC | . | TRBV11-2 | . | TRBJ1-2
CASSGGQGNTGELFF | TGTGCCAGCAGTGGCGGACAGGGGAACACCGGGGAGCTGTTTTTT | . | TRBV2 | TRBD1 | TRBJ2-2
CASSYSGRGYDSPLHF | TGTGCCAGCAGTTACTCGGGCCGGGGGTACGATTCACCCCTCCACTTT | . | TRBV6-5 | . | TRBJ1-6
CASSRGWMNTEAFF | TGCGCCAGCAGCCGGGGCTGGATGAACACTGAAGCTTTCTTT | once | TRBV4-1 | . | TRBJ1-1
CASSFGGNQPQHF | TGTGCCAGCAGTTTCGGGGGGAACCAGCCCCAGCATTTT | . | TRBV12-3/TRBV12-4 | . | TRBJ1-5
CASSSSYLPGRGNEKLFF | TGTGCCAGCAGCTCCTCTTACCTGCCCGGGAGGGGTAATGAAAAACTGTTTTTT | . | TRBV7-8 | . | TRBJ1-4
CASSYQGIDQPQHF | TGTGCCAGCAGTTACCAGGGAATAGATCAGCCCCAGCATTTT | . | TRBV6-5 | . | TRBJ1-5
CAGGSNEKLFF | TGTGCCGGGGGGTCTAATGAAAAACTGTTTTTT | . | TRBV2 | . | TRBJ1-4
CSVGTGDGYTF | TGCAGCGTTGGGACAGGCGACGGCTACACCTTC | . | TRBV29-1 | TRBD1 | TRBJ1-2
CASSFQRTGRTQPQHF | TGTGCCAGCAGTTTCCAACGGACAGGGCGGACTCAGCCCCAGCATTTT | . | TRBV6-2/TRBV6-3 | TRBD1 | TRBJ1-5
CASSFFRVQATTNEKLFF | TGTGCCAGCAGCTTCTTCAGGGTCCAGGCTACAACTAATGAAAAACTGTTTTTT | . | TRBV11-2 | . | TRBJ1-4
CASGVGADYGYTF | TGCGCCAGCGGGGTTGGGGCTGACTATGGCTACACCTTC | . | TRBV5-1 | . | TRBJ1-2
CAWNPSGLMAGELFF | TGTGCCTGGAATCCCTCGGGTCTAATGGCCGGGGAGCTGTTTTTT | . | TRBV30 | . | TRBJ2-2
CASSEARTGTF | TGTGCCAGCAGTGAAGCAAGGACAGGGACCTTC | . | TRBV6-1 | TRBD1 | TRBJ2-7
CASSQPGQGAKSSYNEQFF | TGTGCCAGCAGCCAACCGGGACAGGGGGCGAAGAGCTCCTACAATGAGCAGTTCTTC | . | TRBV3-1/TRBV3-2 | TRBD1 | TRBJ2-1
CASSEGGANYGYTF | TGTGCCAGCAGTGAAGGCGGGGCAAACTATGGCTACACCTTC | . | TRBV6-1 | . | TRBJ1-2
CSVSDRGGYGYTF | TGCAGCGTCTCGGACAGGGGCGGCTATGGCTACACCTTC | . | TRBV29-1 | TRBD1 | TRBJ1-2
CASSISGGLGYTF | TGTGCCAGTAGTATATCGGGGGGCCTTGGCTACACCTTC | . | TRBV19 | . | TRBJ1-2
CATSGGTGTLGYTF | TGTGCCACCAGTGGGGGGACAGGGACACTCGGCTACACCTTC | . | TRBV24-1 | TRBD1 | TRBJ1-2
CASSQELAGAKYGYTF | TGCGCCAGCAGCCAAGAATTGGCAGGGGCCAAGTATGGCTACACCTTC | . | TRBV4-1 | . | TRBJ1-2
CASIRTGNYGYTF | TGTGCCAGCATCCGGACAGGGAACTATGGCTACACCTTC | once | TRBV21-1 | . | TRBJ1-2
CASSRGATNEKLFF | TGTGCCAGCAGTCGAGGTGCAACTAATGAAAAACTGTTTTTT | . | TRBV27 | . | TRBJ1-4
CASSVGGVGYGYTF | TGTGCCAGCAGTGTCGGGGGGGTCGGCTATGGCTACACCTTC | . | TRBV2 | . | TRBJ1-2
CASREAPSYEQYF | TGTGCCAGCAGAGAGGCCCCTTCCTACGAGCAGTACTTC | . | TRBV2 | . | TRBJ2-7
CATSDPGRGYEQYF | TGTGCCACCAGTGACCCTGGACGGGGCTACGAGCAGTACTTC | few | TRBV24-1 | . | TRBJ2-7
CASSTTGTLEQYF | TGCGCCAGCAGCACGACCGGGACACTCGAGCAGTACTTC | . | TRBV5-1 | . | TRBJ2-7
CASSLEEARPGNTIYF | TGTGCCAGCAGCTTGGAAGAGGCCCGCCCTGGAAACACCATATATTTT | . | TRBV5-5 | . | TRBJ1-3
CASSPSRTSGGAVYF | TGTGCCAGCAGCCCATCCCGGACTAGCGGGGGGGCAGTGTACTTC | . | TRBV3-1/TRBV3-2 | TRBD2 | TRBJ2-7
CASSLGGSNQPQHF | TGTGCCAGCAGCCTGGGGGGGAGCAATCAGCCCCAGCATTTT | . | TRBV9 | . | TRBJ1-5
CASSPTSGASYNEQFF | TGTGCCAGCAGCCCGACTAGCGGGGCTTCCTACAATGAGCAGTTCTTC | . | TRBV11-1 | TRBD2 | TRBJ2-1
CATQRDRGVYTEAFF | TGTGCCACTCAGCGAGACAGGGGGGTCTACACTGAAGCTTTCTTT | . | TRBV15 | TRBD1 | TRBJ1-1
CASSQGPEINEQYF | TGTGCCAGCAGCCAAGGTCCGGAGATAAACGAGCAGTACTTC | . | TRBV4-2 | . | TRBJ2-7
CATSRGRREKAEAFF | TGTGCCACCAGCAGAGGGAGGCGGGAGAAAGCTGAAGCTTTCTTT | . | TRBV15 | . | TRBJ1-1
CASSEVLQGNYGYTF | TGTGCCAGCAGTGAAGTTCTTCAGGGAAACTATGGCTACACCTTC | . | TRBV6-1 | . | TRBJ1-2
CATSDWKDRGHGGYTF | TGTGCCACCAGTGATTGGAAGGACAGGGGGCATGGTGGCTACACCTTC | . | TRBV24-1 | TRBD1 | TRBJ1-2
CASSRPGEKLFF | TGTGCCAGCTCTCGACCGGGGGAAAAACTGTTTTTT | . | TRBV19 | . | TRBJ1-4